The 22 T cell receptor beta chains presented below share a single source sample, sequenced in a study of cytomegalovirus exposure and HLA in healthy donors. PCR employed 60 Vbeta and 13 Jbeta primers. Sequenced by immunoSEQ multiplex PCR; TCRdb stores in-frame clones only, minus some. The sample holds about 100,000 clones, about 68% seen once. Input material: PBMCs. Source of these receptors: a man younger than 40 in good health and CMV-seropositive.

The chain recombines TRBV19 with TRBJ2-7; 8 bases are shared with TRBD1. This CDR3 spans 14 amino acids. With V trimmed by 5 bases and J by 4 bases, 7 bases remained unmatched. From germline, CDR1 is LNHDA and CDR2 SQIVND (reference sequence). CDR3 residues: CASSGGTGNYEQYF. The CDR3, as DNA: TGTGCCAGTAGTGGAGGGACAGGAAATTACGAGCAGTACTTC.

This clone was recorded a few times. The V and J genes are TRBV7-9 and TRBJ1-2; a possible D gene is TRBD1 (5 bases). The germline V and J ends were trimmed by 4 bases and 4 bases, with 10 bases remaining between them. There are 13 residues in the CDR3. Germline CDR1 and CDR2: SEHNR and FQNEAQ (reference sequence). The CDR3 DNA reads as TGTGCCAGCAGCTCGGGACTTCTCTATGGCTACACCTTC. This encodes CASSSGLLYGYTF.

The genes are TRBV5-1 and TRBJ2-4, with 7 bases matching TRBD2. J lost 0 bases, V lost 3 bases, and 12 bases had no gene match. Germline V gene sequence: CDR1 SGHRS, CDR2 YFSETQ. The CDR3 contains 18 residues. CDR3 sequence reads: CASSSNIASGVAKNIQYF. In DNA, the CDR3 is TGCGCCAGCAGCTCTAACATTGCTAGCGGAGTAGCCAAAAACATTCAGTACTTC.

J is TRBJ1-1 and V is TRBV19; D not resolved. This CDR3 is 13 amino acids long. The V gene's germline CDR1 is LNHDA and CDR2 SQIVND (reference sequence). Trimming left V 5 bases short and J 0 bases short, with 7 bases between. Written as DNA, the CDR3 is TGTGCCAGTAGTCCGTACATGAACACTGAAGCTTTCTTT. Its translation: CASSPYMNTEAFF. Full variable domain (outside the CDR3, taken from reference TRBV19 and TRBJ1-1): DGGITQSPKYLFRKEGQNVTLSCEQNLNHDAMYWYRQDPGQGLRLIYYSQIVNDFQKGDIAEGYSVSREKKESFPLTVTSAQKNPTAFYLCASSPYMNTEAFFGQGTRLTVV.

This sequence joins TRBV5-4 and TRBJ2-1, with D unclear. Trimming pared 5 bases from V and 0 bases from J, leaving 12 bases between. The germline gives CDR1 SGHNT, CDR2 YYREEE (reference sequence). This CDR3 region has 15 residues. CDR3 loop: CASRPDLPSYNEQFF. In nucleotides, the CDR3 is TGTGCCAGCAGACCCGACTTGCCCTCCTACAATGAGCAGTTCTTC.

The rearrangement links TRBV10-1 to TRBJ1-3, with 8 bases fitting TRBD1. V gave up 7 bases and J gave up 0 bases; unmatched junction bases: 5. The CDR3 runs 15 residues. Germline CDR1 WNHNN, CDR2 SYGVQD (reference sequence). CDR3 coding DNA: TGCGCCAGCAATCTGACAGGGGACTCTGGAAACACCATATATTTT. Translating it yields CASNLTGDSGNTIYF.

This chain connects TRBV7-3 to TRBJ2-5, with TRBD1 matching 7 bases. This CDR3 contains 14 residues. The V and J ends lost 5 bases and 1 base, in that order; junction bases with no gene match: 4. Germline-derived CDR1 and CDR2 are SGHTA and FQGTGA. DNA for the CDR3: TGTGCCAGCAGCAAGACAGGGCCCCAAGAGACCCAGTACTTC. Translation: CASSKTGPQETQYF.

The CDR3 bases are TGCAGCTCAGGGGGGTGGGACACTGAAGCTTTCTTT. Its translation is CSSGGWDTEAFF. The chain employs TRBV29-1 and TRBJ1-1; 7 positions agree with TRBD1. The CDR3 has 12 amino acids. The germline CDR1 and CDR2 sequences are SQVTM and ANQGSEA. V trimming: 8 bases; J trimming: 3 bases; junction bases outside the gene matches: 6. The whole variable domain, remainder taken from reference TRBV29-1 and TRBJ1-1, is SAVISQKPSRDICQRGTSLTIQCQVDSQVTMMFWYRQQPGQSLTLIATANQGSEATYESGFVIDKFPISRPNLTFSTLTVSNMSPEDSSIYLCSSGGWDTEAFFGQGTRLTVV.

Only a few counts were recorded for this clone. The rearrangement joins TRBV4-1 to TRBJ1-2, with 8 bases fitting TRBD1. Losses at the gene ends were 3 bases for V and 5 bases for J; bases not matched to a gene: 8. Germline V lookup: CDR1 MGHRA, CDR2 YSYEKL. The CDR3 loop spans 15 amino acids. In DNA form, the CDR3 reads TGCGCCAGCAGCCATCCTACGACAGGGGAATATGGCTACACCTTC. This translates into CASSHPTTGEYGYTF.

This clone came up a few times. The DNA for the CDR3 is TGCGCCAGCAGCCCGCGAGGGTCCGTTGAAAAACTGTTTTTT. Protein: CASSPRGSVEKLFF. The V call is TRBV5-1, the J call TRBJ1-4; D unresolved. The CDR3 extends over 14 amino acids. V lost 4 bases and J lost 7, with 14 bases in between. The germline CDR1 and CDR2 sequences are SGHRS and YFSETQ. The variable domain in full, with the rest retrieved from reference TRBV5-1 and TRBJ1-4, is KAGVTQTPRYLIKTRGQQVTLSCSPISGHRSVSWYQQTPGQGLQFLFEYFSETQRNKGNFPGRFSGRQFSNSRSEMNVSTLELGDSALYLCASSPRGSVEKLFFGSGTQLSVL.

The rearrangement links TRBV6-6 to TRBJ2-6; 11 bases are a match to TRBD1. V shed 9 bases, J shed 6 bases, and the junction held 7 bases outside the gene matches. Germline V lookup: CDR1 MNHNY, CDR2 SVGAGI (reference sequence). This CDR3 contains 15 residues. In DNA form, the CDR3 reads TGTGCCAGTGTGGACAGGGGGCTCGAGGCCAACGTCCTGACTTTC. Its protein is CASVDRGLEANVLTF.

In its sample, this clone was seen a few times. The CDR3, as DNA: TGTGCCAGCAGTACCTACTCCCTCGAGCAGTTCTTC. This sequence encodes CASSTYSLEQFF. V gene TRBV7-8 combines with J gene TRBJ2-1; D unresolved. The CDR3 sequence is 12 residues long. Germline V gives CDR1 SGHVS, CDR2 FQNEAQ. The V end was cut by 6 bases, the J end by 10 bases, with 13 bases between.

The J gene is TRBJ1-1, the V gene TRBV12-5; the D is unclear. Trimming removed 2 bases at V and 5 bases at J, with 12 bases between. Germline lookup yields CDR1 LGHNT and CDR2 FRNRAP. CDR3 length equals 14 residues. Here the CDR3 reads CASGLSREGTEAFF. The CDR3 coding sequence is TGTGCTAGTGGTTTGTCCCGGGAAGGGACTGAAGCTTTCTTT.

The V gene is TRBV6-5, the J gene TRBJ1-1; D may be TRBD1 (6 bases). The CDR3 is 15 amino acids. Trimming removed 4 bases from V and 0 bases from J, with 12 bases in between. Germline V gives CDR1 MNHEY, CDR2 SVGAGI. CDR3 sequence: CASSLAGDMNTEAFF. In nucleotides, the CDR3 is TGTGCCAGCAGTTTGGCAGGGGACATGAACACTGAAGCTTTCTTT.

The rearrangement uses TRBV7-9 and TRBJ2-7; TRBD2 matches at 7 bases. The CDR3 runs to 14 residues. V trimming: 4 bases; J trimming: 6 bases; junction bases outside the gene matches: 9. Germline V gene lookup returns CDR1 SEHNR and CDR2 FQNEAQ (reference sequence). CDR3 sequence reads: CASSSGLVVGEQYF. As DNA, the CDR3 is TGTGCCAGCAGCTCCGGACTAGTAGTGGGCGAGCAGTACTTC.

The DNA of the CDR3 is TGTGCCAGTAGTATGTCGGCTAGCGGTACCTACGAGCAGTACTTC. Translating gives CASSMSASGTYEQYF. The gene calls are TRBV19 and TRBJ2-7; 7 bases line up with TRBD2. V was clipped by 3 bases and J by 2 bases; unmatched bases: 7. This CDR3 contains 15 residues. CDR1 and CDR2 from the germline V gene are LNHDA and SQIVND (reference sequence).

The chain is built from TRBV18 and TRBJ2-7, with a weak D call TRBD1 (5 bases). The CDR3 is 14 amino acids. Deletions cut 0 bases from V and 6 bases from J, with 12 bases between. Germline CDR1 KGHSH, CDR2 LQKENI. The CDR3 protein is CASSPPSREGEQYF. CDR3 coding DNA: TGTGCCAGCTCACCACCGTCCAGGGAAGGCGAGCAGTACTTC.

This clone was seen a handful of times. The chain links TRBV5-6 to TRBJ1-2; possible D gene TRBD1, 5 bases. Trimming shortened V by 1 base and J by 8 bases, and 9 bases separated the two germline ends. The germline gives CDR1 SGHDT, CDR2 YYEEEE. This CDR3 comprises 12 residues. The CDR3 sequence: CASSLNRNGYTF. The CDR3 DNA reads TGTGCCAGCAGCTTGAACAGGAACGGCTACACCTTC.

V gene TRBV21-1 combines with J gene TRBJ1-1; the table's D call, TRBD1, was not checked against the DNA. TRBV21-1 is tagged as a pseudogene. The CDR3 is made up of 12 amino acids. CDR3 sequence: CASSKDRVGPFF. CDR3 sequence (DNA): TGTGCCAGCAGCAAAGACAGGGTCGGTCCTTTCTTT.

This clone was seen a handful of times. This chain connects TRBV27 to TRBJ2-3, with D possibly matching TRBD2 (7 bases). Germline V CDR1 and CDR2: MNHEY, SMNVEV (reference sequence). Trimming left V 2 bases short and J 6 bases short, with 12 bases between. This CDR3 is 14 amino acids long. The CDR3 spells CASSLIRGGDTQYF. The CDR3, as DNA: TGTGCCAGCAGTTTAATCAGGGGAGGGGATACGCAGTATTTT.

V gene TRBV2 combines with J gene TRBJ2-7; D unclear. V was shortened by 3 bases and J by 6 bases, with 18 bases between the two germline ends. Per germline, CDR1 SNHLY and CDR2 FYNNEI. The CDR3 contains 15 residues. DNA for the CDR3: TGTGCCAGCAGTGAGCCCCTAATTAATCCCATCGAGCAGTACTTC. Translation: CASSEPLINPIEQYF. Drawing the rest from reference TRBV2 and TRBJ2-7, the complete variable domain is EPEVTQTPSHQVTQMGQEVILRCVPISNHLYFYWYRQILGQKVEFLVSFYNNEISEKSEIFDDQFSVERPDGSNFTLKIRSTKLEDSAMYFCASSEPLINPIEQYFGPGTRLTVT.

The CDR3 protein is CASSGWGLAEETQYF. The CDR3 DNA is TGTGCCAGCAGCGGTTGGGGGCTAGCGGAGGAGACCCAGTACTTC. This chain connects TRBV5-4 to TRBJ2-5, with D maybe TRBD2 (7 bases). The CDR3 covers 15 residues. The V gene's germline CDR1 is SGHNT and CDR2 YYREEE (reference sequence). V was pared by 4 bases and J by 5 bases, with 18 bases between. The full variable domain, in which reference TRBV5-4 and TRBJ2-5 provide the parts outside the CDR3, is ETGVTQSPTHLIKTRGQQVTLRCSSQSGHNTVSWYQQALGQGPQFIFQYYREEENGRGNFPPRFSGLQFPNYSSELNVNALELDDSALYLCASSGWGLAEETQYFGPGTRLLVL.